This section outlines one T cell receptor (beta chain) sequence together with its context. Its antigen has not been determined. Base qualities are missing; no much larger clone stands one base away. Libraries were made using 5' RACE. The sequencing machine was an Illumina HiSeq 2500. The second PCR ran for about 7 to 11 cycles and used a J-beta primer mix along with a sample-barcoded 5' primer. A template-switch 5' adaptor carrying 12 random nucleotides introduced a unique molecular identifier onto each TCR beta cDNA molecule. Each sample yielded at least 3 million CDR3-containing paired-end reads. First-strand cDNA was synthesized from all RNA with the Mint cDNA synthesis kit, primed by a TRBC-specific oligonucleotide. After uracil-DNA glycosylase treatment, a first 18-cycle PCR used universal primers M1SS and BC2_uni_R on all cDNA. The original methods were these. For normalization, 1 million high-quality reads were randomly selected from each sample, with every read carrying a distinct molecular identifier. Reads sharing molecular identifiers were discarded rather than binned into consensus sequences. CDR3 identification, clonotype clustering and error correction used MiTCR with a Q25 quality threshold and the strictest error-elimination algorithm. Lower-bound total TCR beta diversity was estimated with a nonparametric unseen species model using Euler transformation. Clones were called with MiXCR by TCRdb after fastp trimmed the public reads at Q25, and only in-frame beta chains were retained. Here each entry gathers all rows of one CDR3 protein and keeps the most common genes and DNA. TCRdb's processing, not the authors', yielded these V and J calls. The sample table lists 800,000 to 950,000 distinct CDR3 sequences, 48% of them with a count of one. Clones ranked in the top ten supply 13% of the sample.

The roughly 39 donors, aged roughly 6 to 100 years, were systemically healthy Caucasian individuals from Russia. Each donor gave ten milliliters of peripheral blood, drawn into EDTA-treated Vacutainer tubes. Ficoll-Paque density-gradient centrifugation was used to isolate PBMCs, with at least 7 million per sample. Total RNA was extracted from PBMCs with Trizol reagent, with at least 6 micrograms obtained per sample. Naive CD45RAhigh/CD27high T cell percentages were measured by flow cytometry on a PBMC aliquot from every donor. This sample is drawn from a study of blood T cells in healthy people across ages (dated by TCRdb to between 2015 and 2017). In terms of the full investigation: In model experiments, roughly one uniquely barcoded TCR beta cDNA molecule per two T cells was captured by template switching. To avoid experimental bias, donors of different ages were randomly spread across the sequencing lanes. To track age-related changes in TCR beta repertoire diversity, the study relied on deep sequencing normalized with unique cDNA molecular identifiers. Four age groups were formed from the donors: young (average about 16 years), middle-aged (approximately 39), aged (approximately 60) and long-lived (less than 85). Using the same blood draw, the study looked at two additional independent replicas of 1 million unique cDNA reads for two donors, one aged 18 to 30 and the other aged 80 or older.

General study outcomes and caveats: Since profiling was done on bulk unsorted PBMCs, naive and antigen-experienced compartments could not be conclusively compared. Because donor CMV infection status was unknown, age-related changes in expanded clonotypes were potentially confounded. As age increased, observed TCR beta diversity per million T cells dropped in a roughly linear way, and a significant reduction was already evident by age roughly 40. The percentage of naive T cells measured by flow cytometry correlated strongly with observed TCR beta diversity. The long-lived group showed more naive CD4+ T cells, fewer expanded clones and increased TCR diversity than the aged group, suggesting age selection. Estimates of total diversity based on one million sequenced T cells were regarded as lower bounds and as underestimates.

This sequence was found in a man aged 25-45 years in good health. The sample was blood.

The CDR3 protein sequence reads: CASSRVLGTSGVAKNIQYF. Read as DNA, the sequence is TGTGCCAGCAGCCGTGTTCTTGGGACTAGCGGGGTAGCCAAAAACATTCAGTACTTC. The sequence links TRBV3-1 to TRBJ2-4, with 13 middle bases fitting TRBD2. From the germline V gene (reference sequence), CDR1 is LGHDT and CDR2 is YNNKEL. Including cysteine and phenylalanine, the CDR3 has 19 amino acids. Here the CDR3 DNA is all that survives: 57 bases in frame from base 1. The germline V and J ends show losses of 4 bases and 0 bases respectively, and no gene match explains 9 bases of the junction.